Listed below are T cell receptor beta chains from one sample, sequenced in a study of blood T cell repertoires in COVID-19. Method: immunoSEQ multiplex PCR; TCRdb's copy keeps in-frame clones and lacks some. The sample has about 130,000 clones; 85% are singletons. What was sequenced was peripheral blood. These receptors were obtained from a woman older than 75 with acute or convalescent COVID-19. Both conserved end residues are part of each CDR3. The D gene is left open where the match is weak. Expanded clones get a size class; other rows say once, few or many, or leave the size out.

CDR3 protein,CDR3 DNA,D gene,clone size,CDR3 length,V gene,J gene
CASSRLRTGAETQYF,TGTGCCAGCAGTCGCCTAAGGACAGGAGCAGAGACCCAGTACTTC,TRBD1,.,15,TRBV6-2/TRBV6-3,TRBJ2-5
CASSNGQGRGKLFF,TGTGCCAGCAGTAACGGACAGGGGCGAGGAAAACTGTTTTTT,TRBD1,.,14,TRBV6-5,TRBJ1-4
CASSPLIGTAYGYTF,TGTGCCAGCAGCCCCCTCATAGGGACAGCCTATGGCTACACCTTC,TRBD1,.,15,TRBV14,TRBJ1-2
CASSSRQRPNYTF,TGTGCCAGCAGCTCGAGACAACGCCCAAACTACACCTTC,.,.,13,TRBV7-9,TRBJ1-2
CASSGGSGTSGGETQYF,TGTGCCAGCAGTGGTGGGTCCGGGACTAGCGGGGGAGAGACCCAGTACTTC,TRBD2,.,17,TRBV2,TRBJ2-5
CSASQGQVKAGELFF,TGCAGTGCTAGTCAAGGACAGGTGAAAGCCGGGGAGCTGTTTTTT,TRBD1,.,15,TRBV20-1,TRBJ2-2
CASSQLGAGGRKDTQYF,TGTGCCAGCAGCCAACTGGGGGCGGGGGGGCGCAAAGATACGCAGTATTTT,TRBD2,.,17,TRBV3-1/TRBV3-2,TRBJ2-3
CASSLGQGTSTDTQYF,TGCGCCAGCAGCTTGGGACAGGGTACTAGCACAGATACGCAGTATTTT,TRBD1,.,16,TRBV5-1,TRBJ2-3
CASSPTVDRGFTGGNQPQHF,TGTGCCAGCAGCCCCACTGTTGACAGGGGGTTTACCGGGGGGAATCAGCCCCAGCATTTT,TRBD1,.,20,TRBV5-5,TRBJ1-5
CASTGTASSYNEQFF,TGTGCCAGCACCGGGACTGCGAGCTCCTACAATGAGCAGTTCTTC,.,.,15,TRBV3-1/TRBV3-2,TRBJ2-1
CASLPGTEYGYTF,TGTGCCAGCCTCCCGGGGACAGAGTATGGCTACACCTTC,TRBD1,.,13,TRBV28,TRBJ1-2
CASSQSGVQGVNTEAFF,TGTGCCAGCAGCCAATCTGGGGTGCAGGGGGTGAACACTGAAGCTTTCTTT,TRBD1,.,17,TRBV4-2,TRBJ1-1
CASSDPPGENIQYF,TGTGCCAGCAGTGACCCCCCGGGAGAAAACATTCAGTACTTC,.,.,14,TRBV6-1,TRBJ2-4
CASSGTGDNIQYF,TGCGCCAGCTCCGGGACAGGGGATAACATTCAGTACTTC,TRBD1,.,13,TRBV5-1,TRBJ2-4
CASSLRQENTEAFF,TGTGCCAGCAGTTTAAGGCAGGAGAACACTGAAGCTTTCTTT,.,.,14,TRBV27,TRBJ1-1
CASSEQQGNTQYF,TGTGCCAGTAGTGAACAACAGGGAAACACGCAGTATTTT,.,.,13,TRBV19,TRBJ2-3
CASSGGGQRRYGYTF,TGTGCCAGCAGTGGCGGGGGCCAAAGGAGGTATGGCTACACCTTC,.,.,15,TRBV2,TRBJ1-2
CASSPPVTASTDTQYF,TGTGCCAGCTCACCACCCGTGACAGCTTCCACAGATACGCAGTATTTT,.,.,16,TRBV18,TRBJ2-3
CASSFQGSDQPQHF,TGTGCCAGCAGTTTCCAGGGGTCGGATCAGCCCCAGCATTTT,.,.,14,TRBV2,TRBJ1-5
CASSQGQGGFRPQHF,TGTGCCAGTAGTCAAGGACAGGGGGGATTTCGGCCCCAGCATTTT,TRBD1,.,15,TRBV19,TRBJ1-5
CASSQDAGRTDVKLFF,TGTGCCAGCAGCCAAGATGCGGGACGGACGGATGTGAAACTGTTTTTT,.,.,16,TRBV4-2,TRBJ1-4
CASSLGQHYGYTF,TGTGCCAGCAGTTTAGGACAGCACTATGGCTACACCTTC,.,.,13,TRBV27,TRBJ1-2
CASRWGETKTDTQYF,TGTGCCAGCCGGTGGGGGGAAACTAAAACAGATACGCAGTATTTT,.,.,15,TRBV11-1,TRBJ2-3
CASSIEQTNTEAFF,TGTGCCAGTAGTATAGAACAAACGAACACTGAAGCTTTCTTT,.,few,14,TRBV19,TRBJ1-1
CASRRSLSETQYF,TGCGCCAGCCGGCGGAGCTTGTCGGAGACCCAGTACTTC,.,.,13,TRBV5-1,TRBJ2-5
CASRGGVNQPQHF,TGTGCCAGTCGGGGGGGAGTGAATCAGCCCCAGCATTTT,.,.,13,TRBV19,TRBJ1-5
CASSPDAVVLFGTQYF,TGCGCCAGCAGCCCTGACGCGGTTGTCCTTTTTGGGACCCAGTACTTC,.,.,16,TRBV5-1,TRBJ2-5
CASSPGQGYGYTF,TGCGCCAGCAGCCCCGGGCAGGGCTATGGCTACACCTTC,.,.,13,TRBV5-1,TRBJ1-2
CASSYSEGQINYEQYF,TGTGCCAGCAGTTACTCCGAGGGACAGATTAACTACGAGCAGTACTTC,TRBD1,.,16,TRBV6-2/TRBV6-3,TRBJ2-7
CASSRDRGAQYF,TGTGCCAGCAGCCGGGACCGCGGGGCCCAGTACTTC,.,.,12,TRBV3-1/TRBV3-2,TRBJ2-5
CASSRPSGANVLTF,TGTGCCAGCTCACGGCCGTCTGGGGCCAACGTCCTGACTTTC,.,.,14,TRBV18,TRBJ2-6
CASSLAQNTGELFF,TGCGCCAGCAGCTTGGCACAGAACACCGGGGAGCTGTTTTTT,.,.,14,TRBV5-1,TRBJ2-2
CATSRVSGGTGELFF,TGTGCCACCAGCAGAGTCTCGGGGGGCACCGGGGAGCTGTTTTTT,TRBD2,.,15,TRBV15,TRBJ2-2
CASSRGDRGFDTIYF,TGTGCCAGCAGCCGTGGGGACAGGGGGTTCGACACCATATATTTT,TRBD1,.,15,TRBV7-9,TRBJ1-3
CASTKQGLDTEAFF,TGTGCCAGCACCAAACAGGGCTTGGACACTGAAGCTTTCTTT,.,.,14,TRBV6-5,TRBJ1-1
CATSDTGTGGQPQHF,TGTGCCACCAGTGACACCGGGACAGGGGGCCAGCCCCAGCATTTT,TRBD1,.,15,TRBV24-1,TRBJ1-5
CASNEQGAGNTIYF,TGTGCCAGCAACGAACAGGGGGCTGGAAACACCATATATTTT,TRBD1,.,14,TRBV28,TRBJ1-3
CASSLRTGYGYTF,TGTGCCAGCAGTTTAAGGACAGGGTATGGCTACACCTTC,TRBD1,.,13,TRBV28,TRBJ1-2
CASRLAGSPDLGYTF,TGTGCCAGTAGGCTAGCCGGGTCGCCCGATCTCGGCTACACCTTC,.,.,15,TRBV19,TRBJ1-2
CSAPRGYEQYF,TGCAGTGCTCCCAGGGGGTACGAGCAGTACTTC,TRBD1,.,11,TRBV20-1,TRBJ2-7
CASSLLQGRLEKLFF,TGTGCCAGCTCACTCCTACAGGGCCGCCTCGAAAAACTGTTTTTT,.,.,15,TRBV18,TRBJ1-4
CASSSIAGAITEAFF,TGTGCCAGCAGCTCCATAGCAGGGGCGATCACTGAAGCTTTCTTT,.,.,15,TRBV11-2,TRBJ1-1
CASSKGTYANTGELFF,TGTGCCAGCAGTAAGGGGACATACGCGAACACCGGGGAGCTGTTTTTT,.,.,16,TRBV6-6,TRBJ2-2
CASSQVILATAGELFF,TGCGCCAGCAGCCAAGTAATACTAGCCACCGCCGGGGAGCTGTTTTTT,.,.,16,TRBV4-1,TRBJ2-2
CASSPRGPPNNEQFF,TGTGCCAGCTCACCACGTGGCCCTCCCAACAATGAGCAGTTCTTC,.,few,15,TRBV18,TRBJ2-1
CASSLGQGFSTGELFF,TGTGCCAGCAGCTTGGGACAGGGATTTAGCACCGGGGAGCTGTTTTTT,TRBD1,.,16,TRBV5-4,TRBJ2-2
CASSFRQGPYEQYF,TGTGCCAGCAGCTTCAGACAGGGCCCCTACGAGCAGTACTTC,TRBD1,.,14,TRBV6-2/TRBV6-3,TRBJ2-7
CASSLTGSSYNEQFF,TGTGCCAGCAGCTTAACAGGGAGCTCCTACAATGAGCAGTTCTTC,.,.,15,TRBV7-8,TRBJ2-1
CASSYSGTGAGNTIYF,TGTGCCAGCAGTTATTCCGGGACAGGGGCTGGAAACACCATATATTTT,TRBD1,few,16,TRBV6-5,TRBJ1-3
CASSFKGAVGEKLFF,TGTGCCAGCAGCTTCAAGGGGGCGGTAGGGGAAAAACTGTTTTTT,TRBD1,.,15,TRBV5-4,TRBJ1-4